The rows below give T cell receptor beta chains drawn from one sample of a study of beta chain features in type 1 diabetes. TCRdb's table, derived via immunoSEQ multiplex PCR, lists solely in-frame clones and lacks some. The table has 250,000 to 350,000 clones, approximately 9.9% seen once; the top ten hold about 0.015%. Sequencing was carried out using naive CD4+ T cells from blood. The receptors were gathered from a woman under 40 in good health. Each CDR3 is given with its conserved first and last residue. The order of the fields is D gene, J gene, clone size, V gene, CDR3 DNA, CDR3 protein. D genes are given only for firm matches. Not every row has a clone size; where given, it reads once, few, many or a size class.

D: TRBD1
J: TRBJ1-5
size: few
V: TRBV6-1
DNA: TGTGCCAGCATTCCGGGACAGGGGGGGGATCAGCCCCAGCATTTT
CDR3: CASIPGQGGDQPQHF

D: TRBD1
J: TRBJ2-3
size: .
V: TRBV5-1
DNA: TGCGCCAGCAGCTTGGGTCGGGACAGGGCTAGCACAGATACGCAGTATTTT
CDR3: CASSLGRDRASTDTQYF

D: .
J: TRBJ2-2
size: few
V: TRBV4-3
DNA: TGCGCCAGCAGACCACAGGGTGGCCCCGGGGAGCTGTTTTTT
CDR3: CASRPQGGPGELFF

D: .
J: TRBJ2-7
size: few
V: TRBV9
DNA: TGTGCCAGCAGCGTAGGGTCAGGGCCGAGATACGAGCAGTACTTC
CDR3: CASSVGSGPRYEQYF

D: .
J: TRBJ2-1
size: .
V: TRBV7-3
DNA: TGTGCCAGCAGCTTAAGTCCCCTAGCGAACAATGAGCAGTTCTTC
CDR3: CASSLSPLANNEQFF

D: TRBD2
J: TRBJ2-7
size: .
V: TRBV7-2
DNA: TGTGCCAGCAGCTCCCTCCCGGCTAGCGGAACCTACGAGCAGTACTTC
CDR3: CASSSLPASGTYEQYF

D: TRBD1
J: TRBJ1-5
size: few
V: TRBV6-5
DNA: TGTGCCAGCAGTGGGACAGGGTTGAATTTT
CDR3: CASSGTGLNF

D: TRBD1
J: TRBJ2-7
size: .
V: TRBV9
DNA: TGTGCCAGCAGCGTGACAGGGGGCGATTCCTGGCAGTACTTC
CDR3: CASSVTGGDSWQYF

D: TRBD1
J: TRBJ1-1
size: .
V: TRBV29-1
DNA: TGCAGCGTAAAGGGACAGGGGACGATTGCTGAAGCTTTCTTT
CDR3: CSVKGQGTIAEAFF

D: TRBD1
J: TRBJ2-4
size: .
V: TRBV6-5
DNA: TGTGCCAGCAGTTACCGGGACAGCAAAAACATTCAGTACTTC
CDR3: CASSYRDSKNIQYF

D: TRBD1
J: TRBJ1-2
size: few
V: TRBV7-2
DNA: TGTGCCAGCAGCCCTACAGGGGTCGTCTATGGCTACACCTTC
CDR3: CASSPTGVVYGYTF

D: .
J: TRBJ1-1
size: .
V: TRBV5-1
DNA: TGCGCCAGCAGCTTGGGTCGAGTCATGAACACTGAAGCTTTCTTT
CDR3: CASSLGRVMNTEAFF

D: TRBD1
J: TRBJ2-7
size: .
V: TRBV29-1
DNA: TGCAGCGTTGAAACGGTAGGGGACAGGGGTGCCTACGAGCAGTACTTC
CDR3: CSVETVGDRGAYEQYF

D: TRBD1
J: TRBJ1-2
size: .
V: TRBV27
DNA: TGTGCCAGCAGTTTGACAGGGGTCTATGGCTACACCTTC
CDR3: CASSLTGVYGYTF

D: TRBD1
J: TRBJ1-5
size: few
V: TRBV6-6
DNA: TGTGCCAGCAGTCTCCCGGGACAGGGCAATCAGCCCCAGCATTTT
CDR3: CASSLPGQGNQPQHF

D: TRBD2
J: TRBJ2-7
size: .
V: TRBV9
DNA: TGTGCCAGCAGCGTAGGGGTAGCGGGAGCTTACGAGCAGTACTTC
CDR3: CASSVGVAGAYEQYF

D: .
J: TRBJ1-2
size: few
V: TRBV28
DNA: TGTGCCAGCAGGCAGGGATATGATGGCTACACCTTC
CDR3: CASRQGYDGYTF

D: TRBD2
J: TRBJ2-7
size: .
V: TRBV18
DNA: TGTGCCAGCTCGGGACTAGCGGGAGTTGTCGAGCAGTACTTC
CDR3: CASSGLAGVVEQYF

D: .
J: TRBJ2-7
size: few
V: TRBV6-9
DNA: TGTGCCAGCAGTCCCCCATCCCAGGAGTACTTC
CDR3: CASSPPSQEYF

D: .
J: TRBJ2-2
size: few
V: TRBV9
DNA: TGTGCCAGCAGCGGGGCGCTACCCACCGGGGAGCTGTTTTTT
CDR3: CASSGALPTGELFF

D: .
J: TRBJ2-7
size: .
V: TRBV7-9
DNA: TGTGCCAGCAGCTTACCTAGGTCTTACGAGCAGTACTTC
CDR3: CASSLPRSYEQYF

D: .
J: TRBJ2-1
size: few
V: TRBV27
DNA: TGTGCCAGCAGTCCCTTGGGAAGCGGGCCAAGTAGACACAATGAGCAGTTCTTC
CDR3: CASSPLGSGPSRHNEQFF

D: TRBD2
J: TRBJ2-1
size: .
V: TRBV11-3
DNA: TGTGCCAGCAGCTTATCTACCGGGACTAAGAATGAGCAGTTCTTC
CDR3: CASSLSTGTKNEQFF

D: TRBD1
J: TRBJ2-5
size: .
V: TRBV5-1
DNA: TGCGCCAGCAGCTTAATGTTGGGACAGGGAGAAGAGACCCAGTACTTC
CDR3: CASSLMLGQGEETQYF

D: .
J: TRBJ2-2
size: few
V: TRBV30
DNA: TGTGCCCGTCGGTTCCGAGGTGACACCGGGGAGCTGTTTTTT
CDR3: CARRFRGDTGELFF

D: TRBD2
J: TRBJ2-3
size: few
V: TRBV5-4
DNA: TGTGCCAGCAGCTTGGGGGCGGGAGGACGTGACACAGATACGCAGTATTTT
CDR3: CASSLGAGGRDTDTQYF

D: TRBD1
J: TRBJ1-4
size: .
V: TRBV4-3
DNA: TGCGCCAGCAGCCAAGACCCTGACAGGGGAACTAATGAAAAACTGTTTTTT
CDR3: CASSQDPDRGTNEKLFF

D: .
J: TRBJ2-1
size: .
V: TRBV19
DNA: TGTGCCAGTAGTATTCGTAGCGGAGCCTCCTACAATGAGCAGTTCTTC
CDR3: CASSIRSGASYNEQFF

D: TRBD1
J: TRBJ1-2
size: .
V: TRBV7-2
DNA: TGTGCCAGCAGCGAAAGGGACAGTGCTACCTATGGCTACACCTTC
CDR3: CASSERDSATYGYTF

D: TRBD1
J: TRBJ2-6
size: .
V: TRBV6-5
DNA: TGTGCCAGCAGTTTCCAGGGGGCGAGTGGGGCCAACGTCCTGACTTTC
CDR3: CASSFQGASGANVLTF

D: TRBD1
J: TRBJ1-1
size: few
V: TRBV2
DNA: TGTGCCAGCAGTGAAGCCTCCGGGACAGCTGAAGCTTTCTTT
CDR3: CASSEASGTAEAFF

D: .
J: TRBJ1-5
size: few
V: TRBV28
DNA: TGTGCCAGCAGTTTGCTAAGACAGCCCCAGCATTTT
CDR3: CASSLLRQPQHF

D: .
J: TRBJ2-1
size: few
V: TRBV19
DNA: TGTGCCACCACCCGAGACATCAATGTAGATGAGCAGTTCTTC
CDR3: CATTRDINVDEQFF

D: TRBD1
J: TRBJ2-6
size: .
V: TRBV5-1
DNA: TGCGCCAGCAGTGGGACAGCATCTTCTTCTGGGGCCAACGTCCTGACTTTC
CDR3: CASSGTASSSGANVLTF

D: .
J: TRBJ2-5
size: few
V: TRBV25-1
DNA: TGTGCCAGCAGTGAATGGGCAGGAAGGCAGACCCAGTACTTC
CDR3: CASSEWAGRQTQYF

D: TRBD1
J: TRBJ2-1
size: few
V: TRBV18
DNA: TGTGCCAGCTCACCACCCGGGACAGGGTTGAATGAGCAGTTCTTC
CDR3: CASSPPGTGLNEQFF

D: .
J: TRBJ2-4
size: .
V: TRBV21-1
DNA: TGTGCCAGCAGCAATCGGTACATTCAGTACTTC
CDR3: CASSNRYIQYF

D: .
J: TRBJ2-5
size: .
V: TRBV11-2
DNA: TGTGCCAGCAGCCCGCCTGAGTTCGCGGGAGAGACCCAGTACTTC
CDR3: CASSPPEFAGETQYF

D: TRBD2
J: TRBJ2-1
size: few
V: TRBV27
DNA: TGTGCCAGCAGTAAGGGGACTAGATCCTACAATGAGCAGTTCTTC
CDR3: CASSKGTRSYNEQFF

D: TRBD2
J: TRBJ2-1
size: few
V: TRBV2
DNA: TGTGCCAGCAGTGAACTAGCGGTACGCTCCTACAATGAGCAGTTCTTC
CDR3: CASSELAVRSYNEQFF

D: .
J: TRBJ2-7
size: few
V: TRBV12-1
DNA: TGTGCCAGCAGGGGACTAGCGAGGGAGCAGTACTTC
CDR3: CASRGLAREQYF

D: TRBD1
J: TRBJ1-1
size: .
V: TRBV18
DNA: TGTGCCAGCTCACCACCGACAGGGACGTACACTGAAGCTTTCTTT
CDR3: CASSPPTGTYTEAFF

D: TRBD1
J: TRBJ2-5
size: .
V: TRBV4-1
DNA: TGCGCCAGCAGCTTGACAAGAGGGACAGGCAGAGAGACCCAGTACTTC
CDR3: CASSLTRGTGRETQYF

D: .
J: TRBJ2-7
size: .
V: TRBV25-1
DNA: TGTGCCAGCAGCTTTCAGGGCTCCTACGAGCAGTACTTC
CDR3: CASSFQGSYEQYF

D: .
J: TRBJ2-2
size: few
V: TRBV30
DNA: TGTGCCTGGAGGAGCCAACTCACCGGGGAGCTGTTTTTT
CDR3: CAWRSQLTGELFF

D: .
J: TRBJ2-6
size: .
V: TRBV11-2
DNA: TGTGCCAGCAGCTTAGAACGGGGTACCGGGGCCAACGTCCTGACTTTC
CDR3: CASSLERGTGANVLTF

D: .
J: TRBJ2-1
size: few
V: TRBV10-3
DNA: TGTGCCATCAGTAGCGGTAGGGCCTACAATGAGCAGTTCTTC
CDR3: CAISSGRAYNEQFF

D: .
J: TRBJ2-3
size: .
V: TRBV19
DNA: TGTGCCAGTAGTACCCAGTTTGGGGGGGCCACAGATACGCAGTATTTT
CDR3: CASSTQFGGATDTQYF

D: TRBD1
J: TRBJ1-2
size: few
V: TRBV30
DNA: TGTGCCTGGAGGGGACAGTCCTCGGCCTATGGCTACACCTTC
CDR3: CAWRGQSSAYGYTF

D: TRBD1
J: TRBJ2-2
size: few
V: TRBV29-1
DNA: TGCAGCGGGACGACAGGGGCCTTAGACACCGGGGAGCTGTTTTTT
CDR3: CSGTTGALDTGELFF

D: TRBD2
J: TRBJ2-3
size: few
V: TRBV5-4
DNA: TGTGCCAGCAGCCCGGGGGGTAGCGGGAGGGGGACAGATACGCAGTATTTT
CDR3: CASSPGGSGRGTDTQYF

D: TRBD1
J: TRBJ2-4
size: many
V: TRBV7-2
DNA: TGTGCCAGCGGCCAGGGGGCGCGGGGAAACATTCAGTACTTC
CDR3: CASGQGARGNIQYF